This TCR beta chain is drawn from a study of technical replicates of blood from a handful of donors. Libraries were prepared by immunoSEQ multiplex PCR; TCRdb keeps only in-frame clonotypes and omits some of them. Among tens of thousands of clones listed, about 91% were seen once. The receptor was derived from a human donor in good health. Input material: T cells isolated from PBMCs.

The CDR3 DNA sequence: TGTGCCAGCAGGGCAGCGGGAATCGTCCAAGAGACCCAGTACTTC. Translation: CASRAAGIVQETQYF. This chain joins TRBV6-5 and TRBJ2-5; 7 bases agree with TRBD2. V was clipped by 6 bases and J by 1 base; unmatched bases: 8. Germline V lookup: CDR1 MNHEY, CDR2 SVGAGI. The CDR3 is 15 residues long.